Listed here is a single T cell receptor (beta chain). What it binds is not known. This sample was included in a study of T cell responses to AZD1222 COVID-19 vaccine. Timing groups of about 4 and about 12 weeks for second doses were pooled. The table came from immunoSEQ multiplex PCR; TCRdb's copy has only in-frame clones and leaves some out. This repertoire shows 150,000 to 200,000 clones, 90% found once; its top ten account for approximately 5.9%. Whole-study findings and limits: Mostly white British, mostly female donors; authors suggested clonal diversity may be underestimated. Baseline testing showed seropositivity in only a handful of AZD1222 recipients.

Unmatched junction bases numbered 5, after V lost 5 bases and J lost 2 bases. The CDR3 sequence is 15 residues long. CDR1 MDHEN and CDR2 SYDVKM come from the germline V gene. This sequence originates from an adult who received the AZD1222 COVID-19 vaccine. The rearrangement joins TRBV28 to TRBJ1-2; TRBD1 agrees at 10 bases. The material sequenced was peripheral blood, taken 28 days after the second AZD1222 dose. CDR3 sequence (DNA): TGTGCCAGCAGTGACCCGACAGGGGGCAACTATGGCTACACCTTC. It is translated as CASSDPTGGNYGYTF.